Listed below are T cell receptor beta chains from one sample, sequenced in a study of cytomegalovirus exposure and HLA in healthy donors. The data were produced by immunoSEQ multiplex PCR, yet TCRdb's version contains in-frame clones alone and is incomplete. The sample has 130,000 or so clones, about 78% seen once. Sequencing used PBMCs. Source of these receptors: a man aged 50-60 years in good health and CMV-seronegative. Both conserved end residues are part of each CDR3. A D gene is named only where the DNA matches it firmly. Clone size is not always given. Where it is, it says once, few, many or a class for expanded clones.

V	size	D	length	J	CDR3	DNA
TRBV7-2	NA	TRBD1	17	TRBJ2-3	CASSPRTGPPSTDTQYF	TGTGCCAGCAGCCCAAGGACAGGTCCTCCTAGCACAGATACGCAGTATTTT
TRBV18	NA	TRBD2	17	TRBJ2-7	CASSPIGGTSGSYEQYF	TGTGCCAGCTCACCCATAGGAGGGACTAGCGGGAGCTACGAGCAGTACTTC
TRBV19	NA	NA	14	TRBJ2-5	CASNSGLSVETQYF	TGTGCCAGTAATTCGGGACTTAGTGTGGAGACCCAGTACTTC
TRBV9	NA	NA	14	TRBJ1-5	CASSVGGDNQPQHF	TGTGCCAGCAGCGTAGGCGGGGACAATCAGCCCCAGCATTTT
TRBV7-2	few	TRBD2	16	TRBJ2-2	CASSRFPTSGREELFF	TGTGCCAGCAGCCGATTTCCCACTAGCGGGAGGGAGGAGCTGTTTTTT
TRBV2	NA	NA	13	TRBJ2-3	CASHLRSTDTQYF	TGTGCCAGCCACCTGAGGAGCACAGATACGCAGTATTTT
TRBV5-4	NA	NA	16	TRBJ2-7	CASSQTRGAESYEQYF	TGTGCCAGCAGCCAGACCAGGGGGGCGGAAAGCTACGAGCAGTACTTC
TRBV6-1	NA	TRBD1	15	TRBJ1-2	CASRPGQGIFYGYTF	TGTGCCAGCAGGCCGGGACAGGGTATTTTCTATGGCTACACCTTC
TRBV7-7	once	NA	13	TRBJ2-5	CASSLREAGTQYF	TGTGCTAGCAGCTTAAGGGAGGCCGGGACCCAGTACTTC
TRBV6-4	few	NA	18	TRBJ2-3	CASSPTTAGGPSRSTQYF	TGTGCCAGCAGTCCGACTACGGCCGGAGGGCCAAGTCGAAGTACGCAGTATTTT
TRBV11-2	NA	NA	15	TRBJ1-3	CASSLGGSSGNTIYF	TGTGCCAGCAGCTTAGGGGGCAGTTCGGGAAACACCATATATTTT
TRBV9	NA	NA	16	TRBJ1-1	CASSVDPEPSYTEAFF	TGTGCCAGCAGCGTAGATCCCGAGCCGTCTTACACTGAAGCTTTCTTT
TRBV7-2	NA	TRBD2	15	TRBJ2-1	CASSLASGSFDEQFF	TGTGCCAGCAGCTTAGCTAGCGGGAGTTTCGATGAGCAGTTCTTC
TRBV6-6	NA	NA	14	TRBJ2-7	CASSYSGTTYEQYF	TGTGCCAGCAGTTATAGCGGCACCACCTACGAGCAGTACTTC
TRBV25-1	NA	TRBD2	13	TRBJ2-1	CASSYGGRNEQFF	TGTGCCAGCAGTTACGGGGGGAGAAATGAGCAGTTCTTC
TRBV19	NA	NA	13	TRBJ2-7	CASSIGTGYEQYF	TGTGCCAGTAGTATAGGTACGGGCTACGAGCAGTACTTC
TRBV15	NA	NA	14	TRBJ2-7	CATSREGGGYEQYF	TGTGCCACCAGCAGAGAGGGAGGAGGCTACGAGCAGTACTTC
TRBV7-9	NA	NA	15	TRBJ2-5	CASSRTGQPQETQYF	TGTGCCAGCAGCCGGACGGGACAACCCCAAGAGACCCAGTACTTC